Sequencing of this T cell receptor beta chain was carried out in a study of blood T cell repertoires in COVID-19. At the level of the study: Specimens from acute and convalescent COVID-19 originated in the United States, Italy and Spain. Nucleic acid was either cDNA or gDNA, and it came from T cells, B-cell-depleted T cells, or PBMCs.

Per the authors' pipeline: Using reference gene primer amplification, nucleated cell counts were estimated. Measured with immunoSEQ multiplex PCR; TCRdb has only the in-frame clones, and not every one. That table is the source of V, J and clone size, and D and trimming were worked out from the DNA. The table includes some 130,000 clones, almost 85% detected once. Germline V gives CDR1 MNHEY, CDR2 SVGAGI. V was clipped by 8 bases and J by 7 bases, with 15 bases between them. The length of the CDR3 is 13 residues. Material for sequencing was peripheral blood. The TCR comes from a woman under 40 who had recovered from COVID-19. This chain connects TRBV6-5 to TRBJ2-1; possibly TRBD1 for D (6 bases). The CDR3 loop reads CASSEGVTNEQFF. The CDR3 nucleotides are TGTGCCAGCTCCGAGGGGGTCACGAATGAGCAGTTCTTC.